This T cell receptor (beta chain) was found in a study of PD-1 blockade in classical Hodgkin lymphoma. Study observations and caveats: A significant rise in TCR diversity by C4D1 was seen for CD4+ but not CD8+ cells. Complete responders matched newly diagnosed patients in baseline diversity. Any patient who commenced nivolumab under 1 year after ASCT was excluded.

Every patient had relapsed following autologous stem cell transplantation, and cohorts differed in brentuximab vedotin exposure. The CDR3 spans 16 residues. Trimming cost V 3 bases and J 7 bases; bases outside gene matches: 11. The germline V gene encodes CDR1 SGDLS and CDR2 YYNGEE. In the case of this clone: The antigen remains undetermined.

This table comes from immunoSEQ multiplex PCR, and its TCRdb copy is limited to in-frame clones, with some not included. This sample has over 20,000 clones, with around 86% found just once. The source was peripheral blood mononuclear cells (PBMCs), collected at baseline. The V and J genes are TRBV9 and TRBJ2-1, with 9 bases aligning to TRBD1. The TCR comes from a human donor with classical Hodgkin lymphoma. In DNA, the CDR3 is TGTGCCAGCAGCGCCGCCGGGACAGGGTATGGGAATGAGCAGTTCTTC. Protein product: CASSAAGTGYGNEQFF.